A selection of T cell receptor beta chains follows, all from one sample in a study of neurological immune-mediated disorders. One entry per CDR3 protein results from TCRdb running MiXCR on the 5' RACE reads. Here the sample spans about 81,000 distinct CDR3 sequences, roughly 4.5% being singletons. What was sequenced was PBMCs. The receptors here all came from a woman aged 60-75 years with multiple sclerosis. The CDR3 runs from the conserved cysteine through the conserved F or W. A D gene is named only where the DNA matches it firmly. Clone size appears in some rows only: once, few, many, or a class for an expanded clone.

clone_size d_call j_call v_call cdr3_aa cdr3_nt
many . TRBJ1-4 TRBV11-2 CASSLAPSGGRREKLFF TGTGCCAGCAGCTTAGCGCCCTCCGGGGGACGTAGGGAAAAACTGTTTTTT
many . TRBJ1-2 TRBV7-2 CASSAQGTGPYGYTF TGTGCCAGCAGCGCACAGGGTACCGGGCCCTATGGCTACACCTTC
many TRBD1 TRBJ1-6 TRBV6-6 CASSYQQGQGNSPLHF TGTGCCAGCAGTTACCAACAAGGACAGGGAAATTCACCCCTCCACTTT
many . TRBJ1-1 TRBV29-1 CSVDSRLNTEAFF TGCAGCGTTGACAGCCGGCTGAACACTGAAGCTTTCTTT
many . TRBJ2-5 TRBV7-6 CASSLGRSYQETQYF TGTGCCAGCAGCTTAGGACGGAGCTACCAAGAGACCCAGTACTTC
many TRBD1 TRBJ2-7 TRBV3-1 CASSQDRGQGKDEQYF TGTGCCAGCAGCCAAGATCGGGGACAGGGTAAAGACGAGCAGTACTTC
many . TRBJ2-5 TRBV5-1 CASSFRGRETQYF TGCGCCAGCAGCTTTCGGGGTCGAGAGACCCAGTACTTC
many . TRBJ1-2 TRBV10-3 CAISESKWVYGYTF TGTGCCATCAGTGAGTCGAAATGGGTCTATGGCTACACCTTC
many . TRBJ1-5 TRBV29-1 CSVGIGGDSNQPQHF TGCAGCGTTGGGATCGGGGGGGATAGCAATCAGCCCCAGCATTTT
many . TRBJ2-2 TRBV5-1 CASSLKSGNTGELFF TGCGCCAGCAGCCTAAAGTCAGGGAACACCGGGGAGCTGTTTTTT
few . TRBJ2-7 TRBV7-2 CASSLFEGATYEQYF TGTGCCAGCAGCTTATTCGAAGGGGCGACCTACGAGCAGTACTTC
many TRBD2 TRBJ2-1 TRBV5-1 CASSFIAGGRNEQFF TGCGCCAGCAGCTTTATAGCGGGGGGCCGGAATGAGCAGTTCTTC
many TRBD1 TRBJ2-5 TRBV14 CASSQWTGGWETQYF TGTGCCAGCAGCCAATGGACAGGGGGCTGGGAGACCCAGTACTTC
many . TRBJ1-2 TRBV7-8 CASSLSGVNYGYTF TGTGCCAGCAGCTTATCAGGGGTCAACTATGGCTACACCTTC
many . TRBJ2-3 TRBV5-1 CASSLVPGDTQYF TGCGCCAGCAGCTTGGTACCCGGCGATACGCAGTATTTT
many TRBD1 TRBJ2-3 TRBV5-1 CASSQRQGVSDTQYF TGCGCCAGCAGCCAGAGACAGGGGGTATCAGATACGCAGTATTTT
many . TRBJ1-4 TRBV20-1 CSAEQEGEKLFF TGCAGTGCTGAACAGGAGGGGGAAAAACTGTTTTTT
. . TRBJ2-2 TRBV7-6 CASSLVGSGLNTGELFF TGTGCCAGCAGCTTAGTTGGAAGCGGGCTGAACACCGGGGAGCTGTTTTTT
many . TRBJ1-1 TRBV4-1 CASSPSGTLNTEAFF TGCGCCAGCAGCCCTTCGGGGACTTTGAACACTGAAGCTTTCTTT
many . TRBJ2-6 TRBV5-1 CASRDSSGANVLTF TGCGCCAGCAGAGACAGCTCTGGGGCCAACGTCCTGACTTTC
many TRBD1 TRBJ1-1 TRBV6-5 CASRTSGTANTEAFF TGTGCCAGCAGAACCTCCGGGACAGCGAACACTGAAGCTTTCTTT
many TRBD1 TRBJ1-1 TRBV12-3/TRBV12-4 CASRPLGQGNTEAFF TGTGCCAGCAGGCCCCTGGGACAGGGAAACACTGAAGCTTTCTTT
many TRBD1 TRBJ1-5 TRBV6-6 CASSGQGEGNQPQHF TGTGCCAGCAGTGGACAGGGGGAGGGCAATCAGCCCCAGCATTTT
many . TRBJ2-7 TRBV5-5 CASSLVGVEQYF TGTGCCAGCAGCTTGGTCGGGGTCGAGCAGTACTTC
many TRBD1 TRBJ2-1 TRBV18 CASSPTGGGEQFF TGTGCCAGCTCACCCACAGGGGGCGGTGAGCAGTTCTTC
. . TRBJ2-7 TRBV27 CASSPPGLRPPAEQYF TGTGCCAGCAGCCCCCCGGGGCTCCGGCCTCCCGCCGAGCAGTACTTC
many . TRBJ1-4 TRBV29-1 CSVDQGEKLFF TGCAGCGTTGATCAGGGTGAAAAACTGTTTTTT
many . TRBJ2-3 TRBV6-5 CASSYRTPNTDTQYF TGTGCCAGCAGTTACCGGACTCCAAACACAGATACGCAGTATTTT
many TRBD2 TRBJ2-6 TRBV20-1 CSAIGTSGALGGANVLTF TGCAGTGCTATTGGGACTAGCGGGGCCCTAGGGGGGGCCAACGTCCTGACTTTC
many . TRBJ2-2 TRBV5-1 CASSLAAGPGELFF TGCGCCAGCAGCTTGGCCGCGGGCCCCGGGGAGCTGTTTTTT
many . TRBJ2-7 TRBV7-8 CASSLGAVAISYEQYF TGTGCCAGCAGCTTAGGCGCAGTTGCCATCTCCTACGAGCAGTACTTC
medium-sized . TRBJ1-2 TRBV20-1 CSAREGEGTYGYTF TGCAGTGCTAGAGAGGGTGAGGGTACTTATGGCTACACCTTC
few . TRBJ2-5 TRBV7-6 CASRLGFRGQETQYF TGTGCCAGCAGATTAGGGTTCCGGGGCCAAGAGACCCAGTACTTC
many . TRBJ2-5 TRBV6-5 CASSYGEGKETQYF TGTGCCAGCAGTTACGGTGAGGGGAAAGAGACCCAGTACTTC
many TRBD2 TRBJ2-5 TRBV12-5 CASGPGLAGETQYF TGTGCTAGTGGACCCGGACTAGCCGGAGAGACCCAGTACTTC
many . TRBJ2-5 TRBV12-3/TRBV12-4 CASSPVGRETQYF TGTGCCAGCAGCCCGGTGGGCAGAGAGACCCAGTACTTC
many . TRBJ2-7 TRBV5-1 CASSLSPTNSYEQYF TGCGCCAGCAGCCTTAGCCCGACCAACTCCTACGAGCAGTACTTC
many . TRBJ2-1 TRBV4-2 CASSQDGGGAHNEQFF TGTGCCAGCAGCCAAGATGGGGGGGGGGCCCACAATGAGCAGTTCTTC
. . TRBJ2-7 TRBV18 CASSITLSSGQFSYEQYF TGTGCCAGCTCCATCACCCTTTCTTCGGGACAATTCTCCTACGAGCAGTACTTC
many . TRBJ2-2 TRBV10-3 CAISELGARTAGELFF TGTGCCATCAGTGAGCTCGGAGCTAGGACGGCCGGGGAGCTGTTTTTT
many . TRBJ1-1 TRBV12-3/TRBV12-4 CASNAGSEAFF TGTGCCAGCAACGCCGGCAGTGAAGCTTTCTTT
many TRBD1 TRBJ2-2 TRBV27 CASTGQGNTGELFF TGTGCCAGCACCGGACAGGGGAACACCGGGGAGCTGTTTTTT
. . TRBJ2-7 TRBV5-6 CASSLRGPYEQYF TGTGCCAGCAGCCTCCGGGGTCCCTACGAGCAGTACTTC
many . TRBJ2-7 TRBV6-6 CASSYSNSGASYEQYF TGTGCCAGCAGTTACTCGAATTCAGGGGCTTCCTACGAGCAGTACTTC
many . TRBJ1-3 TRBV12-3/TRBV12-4 CASIPRGIFGNTIYF TGTGCCAGCATCCCCCGGGGGATTTTTGGAAACACCATATATTTT
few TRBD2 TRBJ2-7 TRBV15 CVTSSRGGPYEQYF TGTGTCACCAGCAGCCGGGGGGGCCCCTACGAGCAGTACTTC
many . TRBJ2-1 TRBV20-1 CSAPKNEQFF TGCAGTGCTCCCAAAAATGAGCAGTTCTTC
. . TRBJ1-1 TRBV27 CASSLWVPPRFIF TGTGCCAGCAGTTTATGGGTACCGCCTCGGTTCATCTTT
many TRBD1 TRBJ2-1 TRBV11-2 CASSLRTGSYNEQFF TGTGCCAGCAGCTTAAGGACAGGGTCCTACAATGAGCAGTTCTTC
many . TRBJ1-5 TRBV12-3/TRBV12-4 CASSLPGVGNQPQHF TGTGCCAGCAGTTTACCAGGGGTCGGCAATCAGCCCCAGCATTTT
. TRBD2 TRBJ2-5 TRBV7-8 CASSPYRGLAGGEETQYF TGTGCCAGCAGCCCCTATCGGGGACTAGCGGGGGGAGAAGAGACCCAGTACTTC
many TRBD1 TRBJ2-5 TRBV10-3 CAISRDSKRETQYF TGTGCCATCAGTCGGGACAGCAAACGAGAGACCCAGTACTTC
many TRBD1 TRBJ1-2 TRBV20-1 CSGSRGQDGYTF TGCAGTGGGAGCAGGGGGCAAGATGGCTACACCTTC